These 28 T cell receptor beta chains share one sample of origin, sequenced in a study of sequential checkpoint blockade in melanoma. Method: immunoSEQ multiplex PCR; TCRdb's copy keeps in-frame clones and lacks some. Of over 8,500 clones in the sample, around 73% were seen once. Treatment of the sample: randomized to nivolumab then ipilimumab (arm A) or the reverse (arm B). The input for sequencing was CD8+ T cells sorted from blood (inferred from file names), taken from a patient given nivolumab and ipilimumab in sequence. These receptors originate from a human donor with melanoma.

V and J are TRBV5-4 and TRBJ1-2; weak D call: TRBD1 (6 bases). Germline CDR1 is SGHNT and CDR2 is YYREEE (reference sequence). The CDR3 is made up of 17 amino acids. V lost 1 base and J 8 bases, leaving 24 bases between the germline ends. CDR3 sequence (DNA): TGTGCCAGCAGCTTGCACGAGATGTCCCACAGGGAGGGCGGCTACACCTTC. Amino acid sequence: CASSLHEMSHREGGYTF. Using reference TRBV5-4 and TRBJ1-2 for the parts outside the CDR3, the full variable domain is ETGVTQSPTHLIKTRGQQVTLRCSSQSGHNTVSWYQQALGQGPQFIFQYYREEENGRGNFPPRFSGLQFPNYSSELNVNALELDDSALYLCASSLHEMSHREGGYTFGSGTRLTVV.

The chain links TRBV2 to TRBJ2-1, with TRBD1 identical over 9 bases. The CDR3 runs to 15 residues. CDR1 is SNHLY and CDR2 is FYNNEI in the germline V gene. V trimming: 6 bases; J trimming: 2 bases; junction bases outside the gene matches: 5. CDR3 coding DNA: TGTGCCAGCAGCGAACACAGGGGGCCCTACAATGAGCAGTTCTTC. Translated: CASSEHRGPYNEQFF.

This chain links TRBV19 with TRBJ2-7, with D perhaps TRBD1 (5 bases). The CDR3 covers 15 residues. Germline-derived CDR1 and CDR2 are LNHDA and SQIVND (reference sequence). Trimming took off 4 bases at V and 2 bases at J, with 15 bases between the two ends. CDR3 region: CASSKGVNPTYEQYF. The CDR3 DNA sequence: TGTGCCAGTAGTAAAGGGGTAAACCCTACCTACGAGCAGTACTTC.

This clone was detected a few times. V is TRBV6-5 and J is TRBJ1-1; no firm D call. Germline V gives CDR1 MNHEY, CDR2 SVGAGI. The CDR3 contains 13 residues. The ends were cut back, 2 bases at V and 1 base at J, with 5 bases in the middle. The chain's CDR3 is CASSYIANTEAFF. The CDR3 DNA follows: TGTGCCAGCAGTTACATAGCGAACACTGAAGCTTTCTTT.

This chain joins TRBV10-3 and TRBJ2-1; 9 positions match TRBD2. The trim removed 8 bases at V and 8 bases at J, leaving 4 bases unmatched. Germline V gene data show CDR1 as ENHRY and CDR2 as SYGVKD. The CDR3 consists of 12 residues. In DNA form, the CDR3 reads TGTGCCATCGGAGCGGGAGGCGATGAGCAGTTCTTC. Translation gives CAIGAGGDEQFF.

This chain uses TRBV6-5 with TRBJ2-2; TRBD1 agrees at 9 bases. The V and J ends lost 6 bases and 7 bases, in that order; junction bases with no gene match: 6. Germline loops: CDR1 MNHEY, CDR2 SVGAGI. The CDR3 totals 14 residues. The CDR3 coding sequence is TGTGCCAGCAGGGGACAGGGAACGGTCGGGGAGCTGTTTTTT. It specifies CASRGQGTVGELFF.

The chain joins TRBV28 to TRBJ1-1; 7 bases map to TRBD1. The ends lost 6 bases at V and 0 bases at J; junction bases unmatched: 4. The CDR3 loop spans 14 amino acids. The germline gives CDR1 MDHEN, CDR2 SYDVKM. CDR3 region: CASRGQSLNTEAFF. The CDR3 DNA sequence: TGTGCCAGCAGGGGACAGAGCCTGAACACTGAAGCTTTCTTT.

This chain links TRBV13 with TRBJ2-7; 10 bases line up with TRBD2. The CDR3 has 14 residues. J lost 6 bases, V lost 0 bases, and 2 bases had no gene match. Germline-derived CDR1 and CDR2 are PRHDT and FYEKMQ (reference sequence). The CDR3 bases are TGTGCCAGCAGCTTAGGAGCGGGGGGGCTCGAGCAGTACTTC. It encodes CASSLGAGGLEQYF.

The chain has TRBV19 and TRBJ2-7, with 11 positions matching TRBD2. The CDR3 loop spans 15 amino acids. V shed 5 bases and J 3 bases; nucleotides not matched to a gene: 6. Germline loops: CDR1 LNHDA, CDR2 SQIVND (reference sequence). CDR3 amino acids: CASSSTSGRIYEQYF. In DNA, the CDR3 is TGTGCCAGTAGTTCAACTAGCGGGAGAATCTACGAGCAGTACTTC.

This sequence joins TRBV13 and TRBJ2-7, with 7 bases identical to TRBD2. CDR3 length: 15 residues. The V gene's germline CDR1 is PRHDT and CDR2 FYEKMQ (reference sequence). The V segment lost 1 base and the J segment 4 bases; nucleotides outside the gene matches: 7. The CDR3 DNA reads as TGTGCCAGCAGCTTAGCGGGAGGATATAAGTACGAGCAGTACTTC. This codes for CASSLAGGYKYEQYF.

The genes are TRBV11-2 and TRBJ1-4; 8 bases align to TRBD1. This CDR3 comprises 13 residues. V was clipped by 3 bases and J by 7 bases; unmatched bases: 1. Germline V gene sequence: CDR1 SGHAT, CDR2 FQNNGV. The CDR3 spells CASSLGQVEKLFF. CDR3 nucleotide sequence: TGTGCCAGCAGCTTGGGACAGGTTGAAAAACTGTTTTTT. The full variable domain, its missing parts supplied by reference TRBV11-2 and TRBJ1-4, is EAGVAQSPRYKIIEKRQSVAFWCNPISGHATLYWYQQILGQGPKLLIQFQNNGVVDDSQLPKDRFSAERLKGVDSTLKIQPAKLEDSAVYLCASSLGQVEKLFFGSGTQLSVL.

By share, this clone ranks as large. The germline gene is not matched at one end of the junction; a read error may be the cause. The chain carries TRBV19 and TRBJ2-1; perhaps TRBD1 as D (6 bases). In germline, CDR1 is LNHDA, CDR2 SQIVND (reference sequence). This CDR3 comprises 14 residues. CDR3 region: CASSTRQATGIPVF. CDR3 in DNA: TGTGCCAGTAGTACCCGACAGGCCACGGGTATCCCCGTCTTC.

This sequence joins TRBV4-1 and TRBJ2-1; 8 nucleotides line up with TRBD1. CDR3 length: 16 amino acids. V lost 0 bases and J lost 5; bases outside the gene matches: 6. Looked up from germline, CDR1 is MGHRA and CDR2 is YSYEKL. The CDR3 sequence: CASSQEQGASNNEQFF. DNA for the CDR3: TGCGCCAGCAGCCAAGAGCAGGGGGCTTCAAACAATGAGCAGTTCTTC.

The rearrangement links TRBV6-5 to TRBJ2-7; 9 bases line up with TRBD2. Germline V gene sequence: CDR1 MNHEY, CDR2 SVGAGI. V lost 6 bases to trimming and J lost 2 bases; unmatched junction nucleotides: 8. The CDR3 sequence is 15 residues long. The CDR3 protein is CASSPGTSITYEQYF. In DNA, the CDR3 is TGTGCCAGCAGCCCCGGGACTAGCATTACCTACGAGCAGTACTTC.

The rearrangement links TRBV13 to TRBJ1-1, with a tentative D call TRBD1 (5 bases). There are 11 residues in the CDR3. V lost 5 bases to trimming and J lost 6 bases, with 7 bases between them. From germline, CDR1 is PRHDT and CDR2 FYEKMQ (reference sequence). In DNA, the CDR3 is TGTGCCAGCAGCGCGGGACCTGAAGCTTTCTTT. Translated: CASSAGPEAFF.

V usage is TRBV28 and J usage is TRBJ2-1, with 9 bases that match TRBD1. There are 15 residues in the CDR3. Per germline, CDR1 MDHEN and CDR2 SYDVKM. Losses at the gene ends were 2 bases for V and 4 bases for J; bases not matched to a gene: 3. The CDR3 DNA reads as TGTGCCAGCAGTTTAGGGACAGGGATTTACAATGAGCAGTTCTTC. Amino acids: CASSLGTGIYNEQFF.

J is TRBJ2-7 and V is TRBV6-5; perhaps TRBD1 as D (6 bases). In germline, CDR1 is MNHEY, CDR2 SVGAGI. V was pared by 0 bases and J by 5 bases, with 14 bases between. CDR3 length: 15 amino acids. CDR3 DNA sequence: TGTGCCAGCAGTTACTCGAGGGGGTCTGGCGACGAGCAGTACTTC. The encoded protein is CASSYSRGSGDEQYF.

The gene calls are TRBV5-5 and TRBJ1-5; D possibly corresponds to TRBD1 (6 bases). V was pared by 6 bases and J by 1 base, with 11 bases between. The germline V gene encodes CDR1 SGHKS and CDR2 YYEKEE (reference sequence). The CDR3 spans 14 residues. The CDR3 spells CASNPTGSNQPQHF. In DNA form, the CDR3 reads TGTGCCAGCAACCCAACAGGGAGCAATCAGCCCCAGCATTTT.

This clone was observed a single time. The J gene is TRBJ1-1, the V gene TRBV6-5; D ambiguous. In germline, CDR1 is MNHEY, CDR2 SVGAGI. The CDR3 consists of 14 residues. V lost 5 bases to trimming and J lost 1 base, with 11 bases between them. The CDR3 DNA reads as TGTGCCAGCAGTCCCATCCTATCGAACACTGAAGCTTTCTTT. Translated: CASSPILSNTEAFF.

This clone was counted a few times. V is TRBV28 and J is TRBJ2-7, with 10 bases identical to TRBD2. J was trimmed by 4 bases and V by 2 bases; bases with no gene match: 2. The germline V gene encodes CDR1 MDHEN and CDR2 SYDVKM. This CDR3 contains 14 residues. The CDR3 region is CASSLDSGRYEQYF. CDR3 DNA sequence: TGTGCCAGCAGTTTAGATAGCGGGAGGTACGAGCAGTACTTC.

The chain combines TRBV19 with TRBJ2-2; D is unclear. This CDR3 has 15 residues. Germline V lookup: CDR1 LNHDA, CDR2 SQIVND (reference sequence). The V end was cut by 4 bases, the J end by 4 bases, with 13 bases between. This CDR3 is CASSTVARGTGELFF. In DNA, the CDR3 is TGTGCCAGTAGTACGGTAGCTCGCGGCACCGGGGAGCTGTTTTTT.

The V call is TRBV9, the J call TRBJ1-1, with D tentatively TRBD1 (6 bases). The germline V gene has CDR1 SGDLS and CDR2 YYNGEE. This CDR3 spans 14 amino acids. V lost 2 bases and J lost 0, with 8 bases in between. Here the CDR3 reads CASSVGDMNTEAFF. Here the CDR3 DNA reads TGTGCCAGCAGCGTTGGGGACATGAACACTGAAGCTTTCTTT.

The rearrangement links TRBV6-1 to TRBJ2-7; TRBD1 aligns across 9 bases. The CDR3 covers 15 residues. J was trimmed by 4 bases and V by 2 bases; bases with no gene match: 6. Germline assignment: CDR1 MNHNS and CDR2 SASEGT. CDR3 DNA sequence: TGTGCCAGCAGTGAACTCGGGACAGGGATTTACGAGCAGTACTTC. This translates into CASSELGTGIYEQYF.

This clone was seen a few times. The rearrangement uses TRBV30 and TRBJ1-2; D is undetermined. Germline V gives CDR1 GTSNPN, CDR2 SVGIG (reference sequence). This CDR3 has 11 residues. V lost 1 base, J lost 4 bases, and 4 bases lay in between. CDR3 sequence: CAWSDSYGYTF. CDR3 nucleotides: TGTGCCTGGAGTGACAGCTATGGCTACACCTTC.

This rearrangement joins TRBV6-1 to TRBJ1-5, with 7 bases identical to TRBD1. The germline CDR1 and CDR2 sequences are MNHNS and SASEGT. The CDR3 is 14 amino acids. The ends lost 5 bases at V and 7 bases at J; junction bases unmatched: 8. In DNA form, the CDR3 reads TGTGCCAGCAGTACGACAGGGTCACGACAGCCCCAGCATTTT. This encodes CASSTTGSRQPQHF.

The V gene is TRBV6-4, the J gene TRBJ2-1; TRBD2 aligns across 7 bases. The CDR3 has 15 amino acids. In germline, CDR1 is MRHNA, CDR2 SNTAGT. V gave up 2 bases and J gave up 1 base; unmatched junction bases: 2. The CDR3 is CASSDGEGSYNEQFF. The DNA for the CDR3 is TGTGCCAGCAGTGACGGGGAGGGTTCCTACAATGAGCAGTTCTTC.

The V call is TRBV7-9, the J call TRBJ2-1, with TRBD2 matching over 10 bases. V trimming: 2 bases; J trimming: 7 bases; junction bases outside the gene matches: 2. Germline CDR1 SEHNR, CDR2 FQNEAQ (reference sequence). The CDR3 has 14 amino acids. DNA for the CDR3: TGTGCCAGCAGCTTACTAGCGGGAGCGAATGAGCAGTTCTTC. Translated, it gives CASSLLAGANEQFF.

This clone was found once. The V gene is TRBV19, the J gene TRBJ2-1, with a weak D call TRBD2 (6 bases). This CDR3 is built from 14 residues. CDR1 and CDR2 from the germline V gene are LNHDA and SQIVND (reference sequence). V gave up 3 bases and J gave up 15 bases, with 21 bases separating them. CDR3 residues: CASSINSGGNGPFF. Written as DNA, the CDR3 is TGTGCCAGTAGTATCAATTCTGGCGGGAATGGTCCGTTCTTC. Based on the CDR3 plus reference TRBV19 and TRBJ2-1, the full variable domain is DGGITQSPKYLFRKEGQNVTLSCEQNLNHDAMYWYRQDPGQGLRLIYYSQIVNDFQKGDIAEGYSVSREKKESFPLTVTSAQKNPTAFYLCASSINSGGNGPFFGPGTRLTVL.